This TCR beta chain appears in the sequencing data of a study of blood T cell repertoires in COVID-19 (dated by TCRdb to 2020 to 2022). A note on the overall study: Collaborator samples came from the United States, Italy and Spain and covered acute and convalescent phases of COVID-19. The repertoires were made available in a free public database intended to serve as a resource for research on the immune response to SARS-CoV-2. Subjects who had been exposed to COVID-19, were actively infected with it, or had recovered from it provided the deeply sampled blood TCRbeta repertoires that made up the dataset. Samples were obtained from the ongoing ImmuneRACE study (first 160 participants) and from some 1,300 subjects provided by 6 global collaborators. HLA class I and class II types, where available, came from metadata supplied by the sample provider rather than from assay-based typing. The material from the prospective study consisted of cDNA or gDNA derived from T cells, B-cell-depleted T cells, or PBMCs. The sample metadata nearly always contained a de-identified subject ID, COVID-19 status, age in years and sex.

The collaborating institutions used their own protocols to collect whole blood in K2EDTA tubes. For TCRbeta analysis, collaborators shipped samples in one of three forms: frozen whole blood, isolated PBMCs, or DNA extracted from either of those sample types. General conclusions and limits of the study: How much clinical and demographic metadata was included differed by source and by participant, and the metadata was provided uncurated.

Comments on this clone: The specificity of this receptor is unknown. There are no base qualities to consult, and no much larger clone falls within one base.

The CDR3 spans 16 residues, from the cysteine through the phenylalanine. Only the CDR3 portion is preserved as DNA: 48 bases, with reading frame beginning at the first base. V and J are trimmed by 4 bases and 4 bases, and the gene matches miss 6 bases of the junction. According to the germline V gene, CDR1 reads SGDLS and CDR2 reads YYNGEE. The immunoSEQ Assay, a bias-controlled multiplex PCR, was used to amplify TCRbeta CDR3 regions from genomic DNA. Processing in the source paper ran as follows. Within the assay, amplification of reference gene primers was used to estimate how many nucleated cells each sample contained. To quantify the absolute abundance of each unique TCRbeta CDR3 rearrangement, sequence reads were collapsed and filtered. Productive Simpson clonality was computed per sample as the square root of Simpson's diversity index over productive rearrangements. The immuneACCESS repertoire file appears here via TCRdb, limited to in-frame rearrangements. These files lack a portion of the clones; in checked studies, under half of the deficit traces to unresolved V genes, and the cause of the others is not known. The V and J calls and the clone size are those of that table, but D and trimming were determined from the DNA. Here the sample has around 37,000 clones; about nine tenths occur a single time. Around 20% of the sample rests with the top ten.

The chain employs TRBV9 and TRBJ2-2, and 11 junction bases match TRBD1. The receptor was isolated from a man between 60 and 70 years old with acute or convalescent COVID-19. The sequenced sample consisted of peripheral blood. The CDR3 here reads CASSPRGQGATGELFF. The base sequence is TGTGCCAGCAGCCCGAGAGGACAGGGGGCCACCGGGGAGCTGTTTTTT.